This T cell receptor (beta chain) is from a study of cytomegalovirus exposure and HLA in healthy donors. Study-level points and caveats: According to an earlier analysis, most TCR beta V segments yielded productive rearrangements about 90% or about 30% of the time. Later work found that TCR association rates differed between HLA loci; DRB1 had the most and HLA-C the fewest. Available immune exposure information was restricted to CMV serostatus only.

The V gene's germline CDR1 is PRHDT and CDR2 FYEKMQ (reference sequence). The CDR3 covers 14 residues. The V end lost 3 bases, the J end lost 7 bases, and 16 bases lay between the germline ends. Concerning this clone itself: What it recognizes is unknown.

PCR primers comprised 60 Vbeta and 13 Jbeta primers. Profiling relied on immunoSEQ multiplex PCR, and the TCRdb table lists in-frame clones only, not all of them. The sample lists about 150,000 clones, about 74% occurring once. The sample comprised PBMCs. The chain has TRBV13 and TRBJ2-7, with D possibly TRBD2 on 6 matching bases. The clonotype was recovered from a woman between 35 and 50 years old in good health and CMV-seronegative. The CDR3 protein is CASSLGLDDGEQYF. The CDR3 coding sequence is TGTGCCAGCAGCTTGGGACTGGACGATGGGGAGCAGTACTTC.